The subject of this entry is one T cell receptor beta chain. The target of this receptor is not known. No base-level quality is on record; no much larger clone is a single base apart. This sample is drawn from a study of T cell responses to AZD1222 COVID-19 vaccine (dated by TCRdb to the early 2020s). The study in broad terms: AZD1222 recipients given second doses at about 4 weeks or at about 12 weeks were pooled, since spike-specific TCR depth and breadth were not found to differ between the two schedules. Enrollment into the trials was organized by age into subgroups of 18-55, 56-69 and 70-plus years, and those subgroups contained about 150, 27 and 61 TCR-sequenced participants, respectively. A total of just over 230 trial participants underwent TCR sequencing, of whom 200 to 220 had received two doses of AZD1222 and about 26 had received two doses of the MenACWY control vaccine.

In the paper's terms, the time point label means: baseline before first vaccination. Samples from vaccinated people were obtained from the UK trials COV001 and COV002, which included a single-blind randomized controlled phase 2/3 trial of AZD1222 (ChAdOx1 nCoV-19) in healthy adults. For TCRbeta chain sequencing, PBMC samples were collected from trial participants at day 0 and at day 28 after the second dose. What the work shows at the level of the full study, not this receptor alone: Because no day 14 peak-response samples were available, repertoires were characterized only after the peak T cell response. The whole spike protein was spanned by vaccine-associated CD4 TCRs, and dominant responses were seen in regions 160-218 and 743-854. Epitopes outside the regions mutated in the B.1.351 and B.1.1.7 variants were reportedly recognized by nearly half of the unique spike-specific TCRs. In the small 56-69-year group, the increase in depth fell short of significance, most likely because of low power. Participants were mostly white British and included more females than males, and it was suggested by the authors that clonal diversity may have been underestimated. Conclusions about previously exposed vaccinees were limited because only six AZD1222 recipients were SARS-CoV-2 seropositive at baseline. Spike-specific TCR breadth and depth rose significantly after two AZD1222 doses compared with day 0 and with MenACWY recipients.

V and J are truncated by 1 base and 5 bases respectively, leaving an intervening sequence of 7 bases. Looking up the germline V gene yields CDR1 LGHNA and CDR2 YNFKEQ. The CDR3 measures 13 amino acids from cysteine to phenylalanine. Only the CDR3 part of the read is kept: 39 bases, read in frame from the first base. The CDR3 regions of human TCRbeta chains were subjected to immunosequencing. For the original study's pipeline: TCRs in the repertoires were matched against a reference library of SARS-CoV-2-specific TCRs that had been generated with the MIRA antigen-specificity platform. Breadth was defined as the fraction of unique TCRs that were SARS-CoV-2-associated. Depth was defined as the fraction of total T cells that were SARS-CoV-2-associated. Using the MIRA data, each spike-specific TCR was assigned both to the spike region to which the TCR was reactive and to a CD4 or CD8 class. Log10-transformed breadth and depth values were compared by one-way ANOVA with Sidak's multiple comparisons tests. TCRdb obtained this table from immuneACCESS and retained in-frame rearrangements with V and J assigned. These tables miss some clones; where compared with another copy, unresolved V genes account for less than half of the shortfall, and the remainder is unexplained. That table is the source of V, J and clone size, and D and trimming were worked out from the DNA. The sample includes a few hundred thousand clones, with 93% observed a single time. The leading ten clones occupy roughly 0.6% of the sample.

The sample was peripheral blood, taken on day 0 of AZD1222 vaccination. The V and J genes are TRBV4-2 and TRBJ2-3; the D gene is unclear. The receptor was isolated from an adult in good health. The CDR3 corresponds to CASSQGAEDTQYF. The DNA reads TGTGCCAGCAGCCAAGGGGCTGAAGATACGCAGTATTTT.